This T cell receptor (beta chain) was observed in a study of blood T cell repertoires in COVID-19. Study summary: COVID-19 samples from acute and convalescent phases originated in the United States, Italy and Spain.

In the original workflow: Amplified reference gene primers provided the basis for estimating nucleated cell counts. Method: immunoSEQ multiplex PCR; TCRdb's copy keeps in-frame clones and lacks some. The D gene and trimming were derived from the DNA, and the V and J assignments and clone size from that table. The top ten clones hold about 3.5% of a sample with around 370,000 clones, around 91% of them seen once. The CDR3 is 14 amino acids. Germline lookup yields CDR1 MNHNS and CDR2 SASEGT. The junction had 6 bases not matched to a gene; V was cut back by 0 bases and J by 9 bases. The sample consisted of peripheral blood. The gene calls are TRBV6-1 and TRBJ2-3; 7 positions match TRBD2. This TCR was recovered from a woman younger than 30 who had recovered from COVID-19. CDR3 nucleotides: TGTGCCAGCAGTGAAGCGTGGGCGGGAGTAACGCAGTATTTT. It yields the protein CASSEAWAGVTQYF.